This is a list of T cell receptor beta chains from one sample in a study of patients and donors after allogeneic stem cell transplantation. MiXCR was run by TCRdb on the RT-PCR reads, yielding one entry per CDR3 protein. Of roughly 200,000 distinct CDR3 sequences in the sample, roughly two fifths were seen once. The sample was blood, either unsorted or a sorted T cell fraction (not recorded which). These receptors were taken from a human donor who was either an allogeneic HSCT recipient or a stem cell or donor lymphocyte infusion donor (not recorded which). It is not recorded whose cells these are; they may come from a transplant donor. Both conserved end residues are part of each CDR3. A D gene is named only where the DNA matches it firmly. Only some rows state a clone size, as once, few, many or a class for expanded clones.

DNA: TGCAGTGCCTGGGGGGACACTAATGAAAAACTGTTTTTT
CDR3: CSAWGDTNEKLFF
D: NA
V: TRBV20-1
size: few
J: TRBJ1-4

DNA: TGCGCCAACTCGGGACAGAACACTGAAGCTTTCTTT
CDR3: CANSGQNTEAFF
D: NA
V: TRBV5-1
size: few
J: TRBJ1-1

DNA: TGTGCCAGCACTAAGGGACCCCCAATAGAGACCCAGTACTTC
CDR3: CASTKGPPIETQYF
D: NA
V: TRBV12-3/TRBV12-4
size: NA
J: TRBJ2-5

DNA: TGTGCCAGCAGTTTATCGTGGTCCTACGAGCAGTACTTC
CDR3: CASSLSWSYEQYF
D: NA
V: TRBV12-3/TRBV12-4
size: NA
J: TRBJ2-7

DNA: TGTGCCAGCAGTTACGGGATCTATGGCTACACCTTC
CDR3: CASSYGIYGYTF
D: NA
V: TRBV6-2/TRBV6-3
size: NA
J: TRBJ1-2

DNA: TGTGCCAGCAGCGGAGACAGGTCCTACACTGAAGCTTTCTTT
CDR3: CASSGDRSYTEAFF
D: NA
V: TRBV9
size: NA
J: TRBJ1-1

DNA: TGTGCCAGCAGTTACTCGCAACATACAAGCCCATACACTGAAGCTTTCTTT
CDR3: CASSYSQHTSPYTEAFF
D: NA
V: TRBV6-5
size: few
J: TRBJ1-1

DNA: TGCAGCGTTGTTTCGGCTCACACGAAATCTGGAAACACCATATATTTT
CDR3: CSVVSAHTKSGNTIYF
D: NA
V: TRBV29-1
size: many
J: TRBJ1-3

DNA: TGCGCCAGCAGCGGGGTGGATGGCTACACCTTC
CDR3: CASSGVDGYTF
D: NA
V: TRBV5-1
size: many
J: TRBJ1-2

DNA: TGTGCCAGCAGTTATTTCGACCGCCACACTGAAGCTTTCTTT
CDR3: CASSYFDRHTEAFF
D: NA
V: TRBV6-2/TRBV6-3
size: few
J: TRBJ1-1

DNA: TGTGCCAGCAGCCTCTACTTGGTACGGTTGAGCACAGATACGCAGTATTTT
CDR3: CASSLYLVRLSTDTQYF
D: NA
V: TRBV6-2/TRBV6-3
size: NA
J: TRBJ2-3

DNA: TGCGCCAGCAGCTCCGAGGCATATGCCTATGGCTACACCTTC
CDR3: CASSSEAYAYGYTF
D: NA
V: TRBV5-1
size: NA
J: TRBJ1-2

DNA: TGTGCCAGCAGTTCCCGGGGGGGACTGGGCAATCAGCCCCAGCATTTT
CDR3: CASSSRGGLGNQPQHF
D: NA
V: TRBV6-5
size: NA
J: TRBJ1-5

DNA: TGTGCTCTAAAGAAAAGCTCCTACAATGAGCAGTTCTTC
CDR3: CALKKSSYNEQFF
D: NA
V: TRBV2
size: NA
J: TRBJ2-1

DNA: TGTGCCAGCAGCCCCATAGCGGATGGTGGCTACACCTTC
CDR3: CASSPIADGGYTF
D: NA
V: TRBV7-8
size: NA
J: TRBJ1-2

DNA: TGCAGCGTTTTCAACAGGGTAAACGAGCAGTACTTC
CDR3: CSVFNRVNEQYF
D: NA
V: TRBV29-1
size: few
J: TRBJ2-7

DNA: TGTGCCAGCAGCGTTCAAGCTCAGAGCTCTGGAAACACCATATATTTT
CDR3: CASSVQAQSSGNTIYF
D: NA
V: TRBV9
size: NA
J: TRBJ1-3

DNA: TGTGCCAGCAGTTCCGCGGGACAGGGGCGCACTGAAGCTTTCTTT
CDR3: CASSSAGQGRTEAFF
D: TRBD1
V: TRBV6-5
size: few
J: TRBJ1-1

DNA: TGTGCCAGCAGTCCCCGGGACCGAGCGGGCTACGAGCAGTACTTC
CDR3: CASSPRDRAGYEQYF
D: NA
V: TRBV27
size: NA
J: TRBJ2-7

DNA: TGTGCCAGCAGCTTACCGGGCCAGGCTGGAAACACCATATATTTT
CDR3: CASSLPGQAGNTIYF
D: NA
V: TRBV13
size: NA
J: TRBJ1-3

DNA: TGTGCCAGCAGTTACCCGGGACTGCCGAACACTGAAGCTTTCTTT
CDR3: CASSYPGLPNTEAFF
D: NA
V: TRBV6-5
size: few
J: TRBJ1-1

DNA: TGTGCCAGCGCCCCGGACAGGGTGAACACTGAAGCTTTCTTT
CDR3: CASAPDRVNTEAFF
D: TRBD1
V: TRBV6-6
size: NA
J: TRBJ1-1